This T cell receptor (beta chain) was sequenced for a study of immune evolution from preneoplasia to lung adenocarcinoma. Background on the study: HLA loss of heterozygosity: 5.5% to 8.5% AIS, about 15% MIA, over 30% ADC, none AAH.

The CDR3 has 13 residues. Germline assignment: CDR1 MGHRA and CDR2 YSYEKL. V was pared by 1 base and J by 4 bases, with 7 bases between. Only in-frame clones appear in the TCRdb table, and some are missing; sequencing was by immunoSEQ multiplex PCR. Of about 14,000 clones listed, roughly 80% are singletons. The chain is built from TRBV4-1 and TRBJ1-2, with a tentative D call TRBD1 (5 bases). What was sequenced was FFPE minimally invasive lung adenocarcinoma tissue. The sequence came from a person aged 70 to 85 with lung adenocarcinoma. CDR3 nucleotide sequence: TGCGCCAGCAGCCAAGCAGGGTTCTATGGCTACACCTTC. Its protein is CASSQAGFYGYTF.